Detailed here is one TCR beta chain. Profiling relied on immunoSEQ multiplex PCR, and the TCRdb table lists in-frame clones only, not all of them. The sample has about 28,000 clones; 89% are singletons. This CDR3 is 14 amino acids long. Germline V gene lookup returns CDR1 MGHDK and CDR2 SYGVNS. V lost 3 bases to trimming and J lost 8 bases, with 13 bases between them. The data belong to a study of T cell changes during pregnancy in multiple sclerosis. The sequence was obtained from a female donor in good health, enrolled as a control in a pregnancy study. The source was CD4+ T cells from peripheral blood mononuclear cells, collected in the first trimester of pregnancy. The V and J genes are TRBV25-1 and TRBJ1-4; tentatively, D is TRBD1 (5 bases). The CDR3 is CASSDRTSWEKLFF. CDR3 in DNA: TGTGCCAGCAGTGATAGGACATCCTGGGAAAAACTGTTTTTT.